These T cell receptor beta chains were read from a single sample in a study of T cell responses to AZD1222 COVID-19 vaccine. Only in-frame clones appear in the TCRdb table, and some are missing; sequencing was by immunoSEQ multiplex PCR. The repertoire holds 130,000 to 150,000 clones, more than 75% seen once, with 5.2% in the top ten. The sequences come from peripheral blood, collected on day 0 of AZD1222 vaccination. Every receptor here comes from an adult in good health. CDR3s include the opening cysteine and the closing phenylalanine or tryptophan. Fields, in order: J gene, clone size, D gene, V gene, CDR3 DNA, CDR3 protein. A D gene is named only where the DNA matches it firmly. Only part of the rows carry a size: once, few, many, or a class if the clone is expanded.

TRBJ1-2 NA NA TRBV29-1 TGCAGCGCCTTGGCGCTAGGGTACGGCTACACCTTC CSALALGYGYTF
TRBJ2-5 few NA TRBV18 TGTGCCAGCTCACCCCCGGGGCAGGGTGGAGAGACCCAGTACTTC CASSPPGQGGETQYF
TRBJ2-3 NA NA TRBV5-6 TGTGCCAGCAGCCCCCCTAGGGGCACGCAGTATTTT CASSPPRGTQYF
TRBJ1-6 NA TRBD1 TRBV7-8 TGTGCCAGCAGCTTAAGGGGACAGGGGAATTCACCCCTCCACTTT CASSLRGQGNSPLHF
TRBJ2-1 NA TRBD2 TRBV5-1 TGCGCCAGCAGCGGACTAGCGGGAGGAGACAATGAGCAGTTCTTC CASSGLAGGDNEQFF
TRBJ2-1 few TRBD1 TRBV11-3 TGTGCCAGCAGCTTAGGGGACAGGGTTTCCAATGAGCAGTTCTTC CASSLGDRVSNEQFF
TRBJ2-5 NA NA TRBV9 TGTGCCAGCAGTGCCTTACAGAGCAATGGGGAGACCCAGTACTTC CASSALQSNGETQYF
TRBJ1-3 once TRBD1 TRBV7-8 TGTGCCAGCAGCTCTCGAGGGGGCCTAGACACCATATATTTT CASSSRGGLDTIYF
TRBJ1-2 NA NA TRBV6-1 TGTGCCAGCAGTGAAGCCGCGGCAGGGCCGACCCATGGCTACACCTTC CASSEAAAGPTHGYTF
TRBJ1-2 NA NA TRBV10-3 TGTGCCATCAAGGGGTTCTCTCTCTATGGCTACACCTTC CAIKGFSLYGYTF
TRBJ1-2 NA NA TRBV29-1 TGCAGCGTTGAGGGCCAGATCTATGGCTACACCTTC CSVEGQIYGYTF
TRBJ1-6 NA NA TRBV27 TGTGCCAGCAGGATGTATAATTCACCCCTCCACTTT CASRMYNSPLHF
TRBJ2-1 NA NA TRBV14 TGTGCCAGCAGCCGAGCTGGCTACAATGTAGAGCAGTTCTTC CASSRAGYNVEQFF
TRBJ1-6 NA NA TRBV6-5 TGTGCCAGCAGTTTCTCCTGGACAGTTTTTAATTCACCCCTCCACTTT CASSFSWTVFNSPLHF
TRBJ2-7 NA TRBD2 TRBV2 TGTGCCAGCAACCGACTAGCGGCGTCCTACGAGCAGTACTTC CASNRLAASYEQYF
TRBJ2-1 NA NA TRBV5-8 TGTGCCAGCAGCTTGGGTCTGACGGCGGTAATCAATGAGCAGTTCTTC CASSLGLTAVINEQFF
TRBJ2-2 NA TRBD1 TRBV7-7 TGTGCCAGCAGCCGAGACCTAGGGACAGGGGAAGGGGAGCTGTTTTTT CASSRDLGTGEGELFF
TRBJ2-5 NA TRBD2 TRBV6-5 TGTGCCACCGATAGCGGGCCTCATAACCAAGAGACCCAGTACTTC CATDSGPHNQETQYF
TRBJ2-1 NA NA TRBV4-2 TGTGCCAGCAGCCAACAGGACAGTGAGCAGTTCTTC CASSQQDSEQFF
TRBJ1-5 few NA TRBV19 TGTGCCAGTAGTTACGACAGTTATAGCAATCAGCCCCAGCATTTT CASSYDSYSNQPQHF
TRBJ2-7 NA NA TRBV3-1/TRBV3-2 TGTGCCAGCAGCCAAGATTATAGGGCCCCCCCCCGGGAGCCCCCCTACGAGCAGTACTTC CASSQDYRAPPREPPYEQYF
TRBJ2-5 once NA TRBV21-1 TGTGCCAGCAGCCCCCTAGGTCGGCAGACCCAGTACTTC CASSPLGRQTQYF
TRBJ1-5 once NA TRBV4-1 TGCGCCAGCAGCCAGAGTCCACCAGGGGTGTCCAATCAGCCCCAGCATTTT CASSQSPPGVSNQPQHF
TRBJ2-2 once NA TRBV27 TGTGCCAGCCAGGGGCGGAACACCGGGGAGCTGTTTTTT CASQGRNTGELFF
TRBJ2-5 NA NA TRBV24-1 TGTGCCACCAGTGATTCAGGGGGGGGGAAAGAGACCCAGTACTTC CATSDSGGGKETQYF
TRBJ2-7 NA TRBD2 TRBV7-2 TGTGCCAGCAGCTCGTCTGGGACTACCTACGAGCAGTACTTC CASSSSGTTYEQYF
TRBJ2-7 NA NA TRBV6-5 TGTGCCAGCAGAAGCCACTACGAGCAGTACTTC CASRSHYEQYF
TRBJ2-1 NA TRBD2 TRBV14 TGTGCCAGCAGATACGGGAGGGCCTCTCGCAATGAGCAGTTCTTC CASRYGRASRNEQFF
TRBJ1-3 NA TRBD1 TRBV7-9 TGTGCCAGCAGCTACAGGACAGGAAGTTCTGGAAACACCATATATTTT CASSYRTGSSGNTIYF
TRBJ2-3 NA NA TRBV15 TGTGCCACCAGCAGAGATAGCGGAGCCACAGATACGCAGTATTTT CATSRDSGATDTQYF
TRBJ2-3 NA NA TRBV5-1 TGCGCCAGCAGCTTAGGACCCCAGACAGATACGCAGTATTTT CASSLGPQTDTQYF